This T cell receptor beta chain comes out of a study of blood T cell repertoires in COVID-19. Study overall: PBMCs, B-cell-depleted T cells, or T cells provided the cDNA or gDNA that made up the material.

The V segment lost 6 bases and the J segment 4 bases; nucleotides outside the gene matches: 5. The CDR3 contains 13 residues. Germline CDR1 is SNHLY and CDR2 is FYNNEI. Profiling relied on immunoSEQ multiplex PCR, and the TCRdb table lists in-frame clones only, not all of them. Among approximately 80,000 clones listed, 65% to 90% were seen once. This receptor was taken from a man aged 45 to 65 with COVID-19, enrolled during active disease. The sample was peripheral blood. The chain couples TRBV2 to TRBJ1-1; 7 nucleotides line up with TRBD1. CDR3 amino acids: CASSSQGSTEAFF. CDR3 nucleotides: TGTGCCAGCAGCTCACAGGGGAGCACTGAAGCTTTCTTT.